This record covers a single T cell receptor beta chain. These data belong to a study of T cell responses to AZD1222 COVID-19 vaccine. V was cut by 3 bases and J by 7 bases, with 10 bases left in between. This CDR3 comprises 13 residues. TCRdb's table, derived via immunoSEQ multiplex PCR, lists solely in-frame clones and lacks some. The sample lists 95,000 to 150,000 clones, about 90% occurring once. The chain joins TRBV12-3 or TRBV12-4 to TRBJ1-5; no clear D. The sample in question was peripheral blood, obtained on day 0 of AZD1222 vaccination. This TCR was sampled from an adult in good health. This CDR3 reads CASSFMAGQPQHF. The CDR3 region has the DNA TGTGCCAGCAGTTTCATGGCGGGGCAGCCCCAGCATTTT.